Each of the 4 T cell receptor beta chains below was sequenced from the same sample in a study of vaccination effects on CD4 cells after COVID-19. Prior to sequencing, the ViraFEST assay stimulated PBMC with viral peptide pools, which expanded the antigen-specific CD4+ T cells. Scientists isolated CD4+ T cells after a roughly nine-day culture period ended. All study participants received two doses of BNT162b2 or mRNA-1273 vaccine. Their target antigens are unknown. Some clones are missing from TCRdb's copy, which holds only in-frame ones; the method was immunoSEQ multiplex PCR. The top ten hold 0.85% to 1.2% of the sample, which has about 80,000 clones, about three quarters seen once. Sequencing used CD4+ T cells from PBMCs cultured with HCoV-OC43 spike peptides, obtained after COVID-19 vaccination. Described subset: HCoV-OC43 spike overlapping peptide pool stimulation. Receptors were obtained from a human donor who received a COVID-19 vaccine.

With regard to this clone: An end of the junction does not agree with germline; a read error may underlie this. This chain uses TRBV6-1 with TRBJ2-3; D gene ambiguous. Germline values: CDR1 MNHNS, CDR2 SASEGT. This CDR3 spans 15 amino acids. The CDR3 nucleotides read TGTGCCAGCAGCGAAGACGGCTGGAGCACAGATACGCAGTATTTT. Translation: CASSEDGWSTDTQYF.

CDR3 sequence (DNA): TGTGCCAGCAGTTACTGGCCCAGCTCGAACACTGAAGCTTTCTTT. Protein: CASSYWPSSNTEAFF. This chain links TRBV6-5 with TRBJ1-1; D not certain. Germline V CDR1 and CDR2: MNHEY, SVGAGI. Trimming removed 1 base from V and 1 base from J, with 10 bases in between. The CDR3 runs to 15 residues.

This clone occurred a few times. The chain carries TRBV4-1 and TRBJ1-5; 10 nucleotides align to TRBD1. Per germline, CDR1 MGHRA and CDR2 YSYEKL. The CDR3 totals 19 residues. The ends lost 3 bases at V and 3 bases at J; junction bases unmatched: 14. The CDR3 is CASSQIWDRGTTNNQPQHF. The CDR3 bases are TGCGCCAGCAGCCAGATCTGGGACAGGGGAACCACTAACAATCAGCCCCAGCATTTT.

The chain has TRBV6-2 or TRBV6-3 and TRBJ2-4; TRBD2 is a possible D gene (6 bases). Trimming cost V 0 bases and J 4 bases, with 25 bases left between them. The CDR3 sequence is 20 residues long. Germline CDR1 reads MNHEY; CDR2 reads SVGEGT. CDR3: CASSYSSRSLQAGRKNIQYF. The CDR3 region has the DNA TGTGCCAGCAGTTACTCGTCCCGATCCTTACAGGCGGGGAGGAAAAACATTCAGTACTTC.